The source of this TCR beta chain is a study of blood T cell repertoires in COVID-19. J gave up 1 base and V 0 bases, and 6 bases lay outside the gene matches. This CDR3 spans 16 amino acids. CDR1 is LNHNV and CDR2 is YYDKDF in the germline V gene (reference sequence). Assay: immunoSEQ multiplex PCR; the TCRdb copy retains only in-frame clones and omits some. This sample has some 240,000 clones, with approximately 88% found just once. The TCR originated in a woman aged 70-85 years with COVID-19, enrolled during active disease. This chain uses TRBV15 with TRBJ2-7; 7 nucleotides match TRBD1. The sequenced sample consisted of peripheral blood. The CDR3 region is CATSRDAGGASYEQYF. The CDR3, as DNA: TGTGCCACCAGCAGAGATGCAGGGGGAGCTTCCTACGAGCAGTACTTC. Filled out from reference TRBV15 and TRBJ2-7, the complete variable domain reads DAMVIQNPRYQVTQFGKPVTLSCSQTLNHNVMYWYQQKSSQAPKLLFHYYDKDFNNEADTPDNFQSRRPNTSFCFLDIRSPGLGDTAMYLCATSRDAGGASYEQYFGPGTRLTVT.